The rows below give T cell receptor beta chains drawn from one sample of a study of post-analysis software for immune sequencing data. Via MiXCR, TCRdb re-called the PCR reads, giving one row per CDR3 protein. The table shows roughly 600,000 distinct CDR3 sequences, with 44% occurring only once. The source material was blood. These receptors came from a girl aged 10-17 years with multiple sclerosis. The CDR3 runs from the conserved cysteine through the conserved F or W. D genes are given only for firm matches. Size is stated for part of the rows, as once, few or many counts, or as a class when the clone is expanded.

.	few	TRBV4-2	TRBJ2-3	TGTGCCAGCAGCCAAGATGGGCACCCCGGCGCAGATACGCAGTATTTT	CASSQDGHPGADTQYF
.	.	TRBV2	TRBJ2-7	TGTGCCAGCAGTGAAGTCTACAGGGCTTACGAGCAGTACTTC	CASSEVYRAYEQYF
.	few	TRBV7-9	TRBJ1-6	TGTGCCAGCAGCTTAGGCGGCAGAACCAATTCACCCCTCCACTTT	CASSLGGRTNSPLHF
TRBD1	.	TRBV12-3/TRBV12-4	TRBJ1-5	TGTGCCAGCAGTTTAGTCGACAGGGCTCAGCCCCAGCATTTT	CASSLVDRAQPQHF
TRBD2	.	TRBV6-6	TRBJ2-1	TGTGCCAGCAGTCCACGACTAGCGGGAGTCCACAATGAGCAGTTCTTC	CASSPRLAGVHNEQFF
TRBD1	.	TRBV12-3/TRBV12-4	TRBJ1-2	TGTGCCAGCAGTTCCTCAGGGGGGTATGGCTACACCTTC	CASSSSGGYGYTF
TRBD1	.	TRBV20-1	TRBJ1-1	TGCAGTGCTATAAACGACAGGGGGCCGGGACCCACTGAAGCTTTCTTT	CSAINDRGPGPTEAFF
TRBD2	.	TRBV20-1	TRBJ2-1	TGCAGTGCTATCGCGCTGGTGGCGGGAGGGTACCATGAGCAGTTCTTC	CSAIALVAGGYHEQFF
.	few	TRBV29-1	TRBJ1-2	TGCAGCGTTGAAGAAATGGCCGGCCCCTATGGCTACACCTTC	CSVEEMAGPYGYTF
.	few	TRBV12-3/TRBV12-4	TRBJ2-7	TGTGCCAGCAGTCCCCCGGCCGGCGCGCAGTACTTC	CASSPPAGAQYF
.	few	TRBV3-1	TRBJ1-2	TGTGCCAGCAGCCCCCCTGCAGGGTCCTATGGCTACACCTTC	CASSPPAGSYGYTF
.	.	TRBV12-3/TRBV12-4	TRBJ2-3	TGTGCCAGCACCCTAGGGGGGTATCGCACAGATACGCAGTATTTT	CASTLGGYRTDTQYF
TRBD2	once	TRBV5-1	TRBJ2-1	TGCGCCAGCAGCCCCGGACTAGCGGGAGGGCCTTTGAATGAGCAGTTCTTC	CASSPGLAGGPLNEQFF
.	few	TRBV20-1	TRBJ2-1	TGCAGTGCTAGAGAGCCCCGCGGGGAGCAGTTCTTC	CSAREPRGEQFF
TRBD2	.	TRBV20-1	TRBJ2-1	TGCAGTGCTAGAGATACTAGCGGGAGAGGAACCACCTACAATGAGCAGTTCTTC	CSARDTSGRGTTYNEQFF
.	.	TRBV7-2	TRBJ2-6	TGTGCCAGCAGCTTAGTCCCCCGGGGCCTCGCCAACGTCCTGACTTTC	CASSLVPRGLANVLTF
.	once	TRBV12-3/TRBV12-4	TRBJ1-5	TGTGCCAGCAGTTCAACCGGGGTTATGGGGCCCCAGCATTTT	CASSSTGVMGPQHF
TRBD2	.	TRBV12-3/TRBV12-4	TRBJ2-1	TGTGCCAGCAGTTCCTCGGTACACGGGACTAGCGGGTTGGAGCAGTTCTTC	CASSSSVHGTSGLEQFF
TRBD2	few	TRBV4-1	TRBJ2-1	TGCGCCAGCAGCCAAGTCCCGCGGGGGAGCTACAATGAGCAGTTCTTC	CASSQVPRGSYNEQFF
TRBD1	.	TRBV12-3/TRBV12-4	TRBJ2-3	TGTGCCAGCTGGGACAGAATCACAGATACGCAGTATTTT	CASWDRITDTQYF
TRBD1	many	TRBV11-2	TRBJ2-1	TGTGCCAGCAGCTTAGGTTTACCTCGGGAGACAGGGGCCTTCCGGGACAATGAGCAGTTCTTC	CASSLGLPRETGAFRDNEQFF
TRBD1	.	TRBV5-1	TRBJ2-1	TGCGCCAGCAGCTTGGGACAGGGGCTCTACGAGCAGTTCTTC	CASSLGQGLYEQFF
TRBD1	.	TRBV5-1	TRBJ1-2	TGCGCCAGCAGCTTGGGAATCCTAGGGGGCTCCGGACACGGCTACACCTTC	CASSLGILGGSGHGYTF
.	.	TRBV7-9	TRBJ1-2	TGTGCCAGCAGCCGGGACGAAGGGACCTATGGCTACACCTTC	CASSRDEGTYGYTF
.	many	TRBV20-1	TRBJ2-7	TGCAGTGCTAGAGATAATGTGAGGGACTACGAGCAGTACTTC	CSARDNVRDYEQYF
.	.	TRBV5-1	TRBJ2-5	TGCGCCAGCAGCTTGGGCCAGGGGATGGAGACCCAGTACTTC	CASSLGQGMETQYF
.	once	TRBV7-6	TRBJ2-1	TGTGCCAGCAGCTCGGGGGCAGGCCCATACAATGAGCAGTTCTTC	CASSSGAGPYNEQFF
.	.	TRBV2	TRBJ2-5	TGTGCCAGCCTAGACAGGCAAGAGACCCAGTACTTC	CASLDRQETQYF
TRBD2	.	TRBV5-1	TRBJ2-7	TGCGCCACTTCCCCCGGGACTACCGTATACGAGCAGTACTTC	CATSPGTTVYEQYF
TRBD2	few	TRBV20-1	TRBJ2-3	TGCAGTGCAGGCGGGAGGGGTAGCACAGATACGCAGTATTTT	CSAGGRGSTDTQYF
.	.	TRBV4-1	TRBJ2-7	TGCGCCAGCAGCCCTCCACCGGATCCTAAGACCTACGAGCAGTACTTC	CASSPPPDPKTYEQYF
.	.	TRBV5-5	TRBJ1-5	TGTGCCAGCAGCCCCGGACAGAATCAGCCCCAGCATTTT	CASSPGQNQPQHF
.	few	TRBV12-3/TRBV12-4	TRBJ2-1	TGTGCCAGCAGTCCCCGGGGAAGCTCCTACAATGAGCAGTTCTTC	CASSPRGSSYNEQFF
TRBD2	few	TRBV12-3/TRBV12-4	TRBJ2-7	TGTGCCACCACGACTAGCGACCCCTACGAGCAGTACTTC	CATTTSDPYEQYF
.	.	TRBV29-1	TRBJ1-2	TGCAGCGTTTTAGACAGGAACTATGGCTACACCTTC	CSVLDRNYGYTF
TRBD2	.	TRBV20-1	TRBJ2-3	TGCAGTGCCGGGGGGAGCGGGGGGCCAGGGGCACGCGATACGCAGTATTTT	CSAGGSGGPGARDTQYF
TRBD2	.	TRBV6-2/TRBV6-3	TRBJ2-1	TGTGCCAGCAGTGAGCCGGGACTAGCGGATCCCAATGAGCAGTTCTTC	CASSEPGLADPNEQFF
.	few	TRBV10-3	TRBJ2-5	TGTGCCATCAGGGACCAAGAGACCCAGTACTTC	CAIRDQETQYF
.	.	TRBV3-1	TRBJ2-7	TGTGCCAGCAGCCTCTTAGGGGAGCTCTCCTACAATGAGCAGTACTTC	CASSLLGELSYNEQYF
TRBD1	.	TRBV3-1	TRBJ1-6	TGTGCCAGCAGCCAAACTGGGACAGTCAATTCACCCCTCCACTTT	CASSQTGTVNSPLHF
TRBD1	medium-sized	TRBV5-1	TRBJ2-6	TGCGCCAGCAGCTCGGTGACAGGGGCTCTCTCTGGGGCCAACGTCCTGACTTTC	CASSSVTGALSGANVLTF
.	.	TRBV4-1	TRBJ1-2	TGCGCCAGCAGCCAGAACAGCGGAACGGGCTATGGCTACACCTTC	CASSQNSGTGYGYTF
TRBD1	few	TRBV15	TRBJ1-4	TGTGCCACCAGCAGAGATCTCGGGACAGGGGGGTCGGAAAAACTGTTTTTT	CATSRDLGTGGSEKLFF
.	.	TRBV14	TRBJ1-4	TGTGCCAGCAGCCAACCAGGCGAAAAACTGTTTTTT	CASSQPGEKLFF
.	few	TRBV14	TRBJ2-1	TGTGCCAGCAGCCAAGATTGGTTCCGGGCAGGTCGGCAGTTCTTC	CASSQDWFRAGRQFF
.	.	TRBV20-1	TRBJ1-1	TGCAGTGCTCTAACGCCAGGCACTGAAGCTTTCTTT	CSALTPGTEAFF
TRBD1	.	TRBV14	TRBJ1-4	TGTGCCAGCAGCCCACAGGGGAACGAGTTATATGAAAAACTGTTTTTT	CASSPQGNELYEKLFF
.	many	TRBV6-4	TRBJ2-3	TGTGCCAGCAGTGCCGGGACTAGCACAGATACGCAGTATTTT	CASSAGTSTDTQYF
TRBD1	.	TRBV29-1	TRBJ2-7	TGCAGCGTTGAAGGCCCAGGGACAGCCAAATCCTACGAGCAGTACTTC	CSVEGPGTAKSYEQYF
.	many	TRBV7-2	TRBJ2-3	TGTGCCAGCAGCTTAGGGGGGATAGCAGATACGCAGTATTTT	CASSLGGIADTQYF
.	few	TRBV20-1	TRBJ2-3	TGCAGTGCTAAGGGGGACTATCCCGCTAATACGCAGTATTTT	CSAKGDYPANTQYF
.	few	TRBV12-3/TRBV12-4	TRBJ2-7	TGTGCCAGCAGTTTAGATGTGCGGGGTAGCTCCTACGAGCAGTACTTC	CASSLDVRGSSYEQYF
TRBD1	.	TRBV5-1	TRBJ1-1	TGCGCCAGCAGCTCAACAGGGGGGGTTCTTGAAGCTTTCTTT	CASSSTGGVLEAFF
.	few	TRBV29-1	TRBJ1-2	TGCAGCGGCACGGCAGCGGATGGCTACACCTTC	CSGTAADGYTF
.	few	TRBV12-3/TRBV12-4	TRBJ2-7	TGTGCCAGCAGCCCGATCGGACCCTACGAGCAGTACTTC	CASSPIGPYEQYF
.	.	TRBV24-1	TRBJ1-2	TGTGCCACCAGTGATCCGCTTCAGGGCACCGCTAACTATGGCTACACCTTC	CATSDPLQGTANYGYTF
.	.	TRBV7-9	TRBJ1-4	TGTGCCAGCAGCTTGCATGGGGGAGGAAATAATGAAAAACTGTTTTTT	CASSLHGGGNNEKLFF
TRBD2	.	TRBV20-1	TRBJ2-1	TGCAGTGCTAGTGGGCTAGCGGGACTTTCGGGGTATGAGCAGTTCTTC	CSASGLAGLSGYEQFF
.	.	TRBV9	TRBJ2-1	TGTGCCAGCAGCGCCCCCGGGGCTTCCGCCTACAATGAGCAGTTCTTC	CASSAPGASAYNEQFF
.	.	TRBV7-8	TRBJ2-1	TGTGCCAGCAGCTTAGAAGGGTACAGGGTAAATGAGCAGTTCTTC	CASSLEGYRVNEQFF